One and the same sample provided the 29 T cell receptor beta chains below, sequenced in a study of radiotherapy plus CTLA-4 blockade in lung cancer. The repertoire was sequenced with immunoSEQ multiplex PCR; TCRdb's copy has only in-frame clones and lacks some. Of about 98,000 clones listed, 80% to 85% are singletons. Specimen: peripheral blood, collected from a patient treated with radiotherapy plus ipilimumab. The receptors derive from a human donor with non-small cell lung cancer who had a partial response to radiotherapy plus ipilimumab.

V is TRBV6-1 and J is TRBJ2-2; D is possibly TRBD2 (5 bases). Between the trimmed V and J ends, which lost 3 bases and 4 bases, there was a span of 9 bases. Per the germline V gene, CDR1 is MNHNS and CDR2 is SASEGT. The CDR3 length is 14 residues. This chain's CDR3 is CASSDRGSTGELFF. The CDR3 bases are TGTGCCAGCAGTGATCGGGGATCCACCGGGGAGCTGTTTTTT.

The rearrangement uses TRBV6-6 and TRBJ2-3; TRBD1 matches at 9 bases. The CDR3 length is 16 residues. With V trimmed by 0 bases and J by 0 bases, 1 base remained unmatched. Germline CDR1 MNHNY, CDR2 SVGAGI (reference sequence). As DNA, the CDR3 is TGTGCCAGCAGTTACTCGGGACAGGGAAGCACAGATACGCAGTATTTT. This encodes CASSYSGQGSTDTQYF.

The chain couples TRBV18 to TRBJ1-6; D gene ambiguous. CDR1 is KGHSH, CDR2 LQKENI, per germline. The CDR3 length is 13 residues. The V and J ends lost 2 bases and 8 bases respectively, with 7 bases between them. The CDR3 DNA follows: TGTGCCAGCTCACCAAACCGGGATTCACCCCTCCACTTT. Protein product: CASSPNRDSPLHF.

The chain uses TRBV18 and TRBJ2-6; D unresolved. The CDR3 is made up of 19 amino acids. Germline V gives CDR1 KGHSH, CDR2 LQKENI. The V gene lost 2 bases and the J gene lost 0 bases, with 17 bases spanning the gap. DNA of the CDR3: TGTGCCAGCTCACCAAACGTCGCAGGCGTACCCTCTGGGGCCAACGTCCTGACTTTC. Protein: CASSPNVAGVPSGANVLTF.

This clone was recorded only once. V gene TRBV15 combines with J gene TRBJ2-3; 7 bases are shared with TRBD1. Per the germline V gene, CDR1 is LNHNV and CDR2 is YYDKDF (reference sequence). The CDR3 sequence is 18 residues long. The trim removed 1 base at V and 0 bases at J, leaving 10 bases unmatched. The CDR3: CATSRGVANRGSTDTQYF. CDR3 in DNA: TGTGCCACCAGCAGAGGGGTAGCAAACAGGGGTAGCACAGATACGCAGTATTTT.

The table lists this clone with a count of one. The J gene is TRBJ2-7, the V gene TRBV5-1, with D maybe TRBD2 (5 bases). This CDR3 has 15 amino acids. Per germline, CDR1 SGHRS and CDR2 YFSETQ. V was cut by 5 bases and J by 2 bases, with 17 bases left in between. For the CDR3, the DNA is TGCGCCAGCAGTATCGGCAGCGGATCGGCCTACGAGCAGTACTTC. Encoded protein: CASSIGSGSAYEQYF.

Details on this clone: At one of its ends the junction is not consistent with the germline gene, which may arise from a read error. V is TRBV13 and J is TRBJ1-2; D ambiguous. The germline gives CDR1 PRHDT, CDR2 FYEKMQ (reference sequence). The CDR3 contains 12 residues. The DNA for the CDR3 is TGTGCCAGCAGCATAGGGAGGTATGGCTACACCTTC. This translates into CASSIGRYGYTF.

In its sample, this clone was seen once. The chain couples TRBV6-1 to TRBJ2-7; 8 bases map to TRBD1. V was clipped by 7 bases and J by 2 bases; unmatched bases: 7. This CDR3 has 14 amino acids. Germline loops: CDR1 MNHNS, CDR2 SASEGT. This chain's CDR3 is CASNQGAKPYEQYF. Written as DNA, the CDR3 is TGTGCCAGCAATCAGGGGGCCAAGCCCTACGAGCAGTACTTC.

CDR3 region: CASSPRGSNEQFF. DNA of the CDR3: TGTGCCAGCAGCCCCCGGGGGTCAAATGAGCAGTTCTTC. The chain joins TRBV5-6 to TRBJ2-1; a possible D gene is TRBD2 (6 bases). The germline V gene encodes CDR1 SGHDT and CDR2 YYEEEE. Trimming pared 4 bases from V and 7 bases from J, leaving 12 bases between. The CDR3 length is 13 residues.

This clone was seen a few times. The CDR3: CASSSTGGSGNTIYF. The CDR3 nucleotides read TGTGCCAGCAGCTCGACAGGCGGCTCTGGAAACACCATATATTTT. The V and J genes are TRBV7-2 and TRBJ1-3, with a weak D call TRBD1 (6 bases). CDR3 length equals 15 residues. Trimming shortened V by 4 bases and J by 0 bases, and 10 bases separated the two germline ends. Germline CDR1 is SGHTA and CDR2 is FQGNSA.

V is TRBV5-4 and J is TRBJ2-2; weak D call: TRBD2 (5 bases). V was trimmed by 4 bases and J by 2 bases, leaving 18 bases between them. The CDR3 covers 17 residues. The germline V gene has CDR1 SGHNT and CDR2 YYREEE (reference sequence). As DNA, the CDR3 is TGTGCCAGCAGCCCAACTTTACTGGGGAGCAACACCGGGGAGCTGTTTTTT. Its translation is CASSPTLLGSNTGELFF.

In its sample, this clone was seen a few times. The rearrangement joins TRBV11-2 to TRBJ1-2; TRBD1 might be the D (6 bases). CDR1 is SGHAT and CDR2 is FQNNGV in the germline V gene. V lost 2 bases and J lost 8, with 21 bases in between. This CDR3 has 16 amino acids. DNA for the CDR3: TGTGCCAGCAGCTTAACCCCCGGACAGTTCGCGAGGGGCTACACCTTC. Translating it yields CASSLTPGQFARGYTF.

The chain combines TRBV21-1 with TRBJ2-6; no check of the table's D call, TRBD2, against the DNA was made. TRBV21-1 is labeled a pseudogene. The CDR3 runs 16 residues. CDR3 nucleotides: TGTGCCAGCAGCTCGACTAGGACCTCTGGGGCCAACGTCCTGACTTTC. Protein: CASSSTRTSGANVLTF.

This sequence joins TRBV19 and TRBJ2-7; D might be TRBD2 (6 bases). Germline V gene data show CDR1 as LNHDA and CDR2 as SQIVND (reference sequence). The CDR3 contains 14 residues. Trimming took off 3 bases at V and 3 bases at J, with 12 bases between the two ends. CDR3 nucleotides: TGTGCCAGTAGTATCCCGGGACTCATCTACGAGCAGTACTTC. Protein sequence: CASSIPGLIYEQYF.

There are a few counts of this clone. The chain joins TRBV7-3 to TRBJ2-1; a possible D gene is TRBD2 (6 bases). With 4 bases removed from V and 2 bases from J, the gap between germline ends came to 15 bases. The length of the CDR3 is 16 residues. From germline, CDR1 is SGHTA and CDR2 FQGTGA. The CDR3, as DNA: TGTGCCAGCAGCTCCTCCGGGACTTCCCCCTACAATGAGCAGTTCTTC. This codes for CASSSSGTSPYNEQFF.

The chain couples TRBV9 to TRBJ2-5, with 7 bases matching TRBD1. After removal of 0 bases from V and 5 bases from J, the junction contained 13 bases not matched to a gene. CDR1 is SGDLS, CDR2 YYNGEE, per germline. This CDR3 comprises 17 residues. CDR3 sequence: CASSVEAGGRDGETQYF. DNA for the CDR3: TGTGCCAGCAGCGTAGAGGCAGGGGGTAGGGATGGGGAGACCCAGTACTTC.

CDR3 protein: CASSLGVGDRVDEQFF. CDR3 bases: TGTGCCAGCAGTTTAGGTGTAGGGGACAGGGTCGATGAGCAGTTCTTC. The chain recombines TRBV28 with TRBJ2-1; TRBD1 matches at 9 bases. The CDR3 is 16 amino acids. J lost 8 bases, V lost 2 bases, and 10 bases had no gene match. Germline V gene lookup returns CDR1 MDHEN and CDR2 SYDVKM.

Only a few counts were recorded for this clone. This chain links TRBV6-6 with TRBJ1-3; D might be TRBD1 (6 bases). CDR3 length equals 14 residues. V was clipped by 6 bases and J by 4 bases, with 13 bases between them. CDR1 and CDR2 from the germline V gene are MNHNY and SVGAGI (reference sequence). CDR3: CASSPQGYGNTIYF. DNA of the CDR3: TGTGCCAGCAGCCCCCAGGGGTACGGAAACACCATATATTTT.

The chain has TRBV19 and TRBJ2-4; a weak D match, TRBD2 (5 bases). V was cut by 5 bases and J by 0 bases, with 17 bases left in between. CDR1 is LNHDA and CDR2 is SQIVND in the germline V gene (reference sequence). The CDR3 has 17 amino acids. The CDR3 DNA is TGTGCCAGTAGTGCCCGCCCGCGGACTCTAGCCAAAAACATTCAGTACTTC. It codes for CASSARPRTLAKNIQYF.

The genes are TRBV11-2 and TRBJ2-5; unclear D gene. The ends were cut back, 1 base at V and 5 bases at J, with 5 bases in the middle. Germline V CDR1 and CDR2: SGHAT, FQNNGV. This CDR3 spans 12 amino acids. The CDR3 bases are TGTGCCAGCAGCTTAGCGGGTGAGACCCAGTACTTC. This translates into CASSLAGETQYF.

This clone came up a few times. V and J are TRBV6-1 and TRBJ2-1; TRBD2 is a possible D gene (5 bases). Germline V gene lookup returns CDR1 MNHNS and CDR2 SASEGT. Trimming pared 1 base from V and 6 bases from J, leaving 10 bases between. This CDR3 region has 14 residues. The CDR3 loop is CASSEGRSINEQFF. The CDR3 DNA reads as TGTGCCAGCAGTGAAGGGAGGTCCATCAATGAGCAGTTCTTC.

This chain joins TRBV6-5 and TRBJ1-4, with 11 bases fitting TRBD1. The V gene's germline CDR1 is MNHEY and CDR2 SVGAGI. Losses at the gene ends were 6 bases for V and 7 bases for J; bases not matched to a gene: 10. The CDR3 runs 16 residues. The CDR3 DNA reads as TGTGCCAGCAGCTACGGACAGGGGGCCGCTGGTGAAAAACTGTTTTTT. This codes for CASSYGQGAAGEKLFF.

V usage is TRBV5-1 and J usage is TRBJ2-4; the match to TRBD2 covers 7 bases. V was clipped by 2 bases and J by 7 bases; unmatched bases: 6. The germline gives CDR1 SGHRS, CDR2 YFSETQ. The CDR3 sequence is 14 residues long. CDR3 residues: CASSLAGIPNIQYF. The CDR3, as DNA: TGCGCCAGCAGCTTAGCGGGAATCCCGAACATTCAGTACTTC.

The sample holds a few counts of this clone. This sequence joins TRBV9 and TRBJ2-2; TRBD2 agrees at 13 bases. Germline CDR1 SGDLS, CDR2 YYNGEE. The junction had 9 bases not matched to a gene; V was cut back by 2 bases and J by 2 bases. This CDR3 has 19 residues. The CDR3 is CASSVGLAGAVGNTGELFF. The CDR3 DNA is TGTGCCAGCAGCGTCGGACTAGCGGGAGCAGTAGGCAACACCGGGGAGCTGTTTTTT.

The chain joins TRBV6-5 to TRBJ2-2, with TRBD1 as a possible D gene (6 bases). In germline, CDR1 is MNHEY, CDR2 SVGAGI. This CDR3 contains 14 residues. Trimming left V 3 bases short and J 9 bases short, with 14 bases between. The CDR3 DNA is TGTGCCAGCAGTTATTCCGCAGGGGTTAGGGAGCTGTTTTTT. This translates into CASSYSAGVRELFF.

The J gene is TRBJ2-7, the V gene TRBV18; 8 nucleotides line up with TRBD2. Unmatched junction bases numbered 3, after V lost 6 bases and J lost 2 bases. Germline values: CDR1 KGHSH, CDR2 LQKENI. The CDR3 runs 13 residues. Written as DNA, the CDR3 is TGTGCCAGCTCTCGGGAGGGAACCTACGAGCAGTACTTC. Translated: CASSREGTYEQYF.

The genes are TRBV29-1 and TRBJ2-7, with TRBD2 matching 8 bases. The junction had 14 bases not matched to a gene; V was cut back by 8 bases and J by 2 bases. This CDR3 spans 15 amino acids. CDR1 is SQVTM and CDR2 is ANQGSEA in the germline V gene. The CDR3 region has the DNA TGCAGCATCGATTTGCTACTAGCGGTTACCTACGAGCAGTACTTC. It specifies CSIDLLLAVTYEQYF.

The chain has TRBV5-1 and TRBJ2-5; D might be TRBD2 (6 bases). CDR1 and CDR2 (germline): SGHRS, YFSETQ. V was shortened by 4 bases and J by 3 bases, with 16 bases between the two germline ends. This CDR3 region has 15 residues. CDR3 sequence reads: CASSPGRGSKETQYF. The DNA for the CDR3 is TGCGCCAGCAGCCCCGGGCGGGGCTCAAAAGAGACCCAGTACTTC.

The rearrangement joins TRBV19 to TRBJ1-2; TRBD1 agrees at 9 bases. The V and J ends lost 5 bases and 6 bases, in that order; junction bases with no gene match: 10. CDR3 length equals 15 residues. Germline values: CDR1 LNHDA, CDR2 SQIVND (reference sequence). CDR3 residues: CASSPTGQGLDGYTF. CDR3 nucleotide sequence: TGTGCCAGTAGTCCGACGGGACAGGGTCTAGATGGCTACACCTTC.